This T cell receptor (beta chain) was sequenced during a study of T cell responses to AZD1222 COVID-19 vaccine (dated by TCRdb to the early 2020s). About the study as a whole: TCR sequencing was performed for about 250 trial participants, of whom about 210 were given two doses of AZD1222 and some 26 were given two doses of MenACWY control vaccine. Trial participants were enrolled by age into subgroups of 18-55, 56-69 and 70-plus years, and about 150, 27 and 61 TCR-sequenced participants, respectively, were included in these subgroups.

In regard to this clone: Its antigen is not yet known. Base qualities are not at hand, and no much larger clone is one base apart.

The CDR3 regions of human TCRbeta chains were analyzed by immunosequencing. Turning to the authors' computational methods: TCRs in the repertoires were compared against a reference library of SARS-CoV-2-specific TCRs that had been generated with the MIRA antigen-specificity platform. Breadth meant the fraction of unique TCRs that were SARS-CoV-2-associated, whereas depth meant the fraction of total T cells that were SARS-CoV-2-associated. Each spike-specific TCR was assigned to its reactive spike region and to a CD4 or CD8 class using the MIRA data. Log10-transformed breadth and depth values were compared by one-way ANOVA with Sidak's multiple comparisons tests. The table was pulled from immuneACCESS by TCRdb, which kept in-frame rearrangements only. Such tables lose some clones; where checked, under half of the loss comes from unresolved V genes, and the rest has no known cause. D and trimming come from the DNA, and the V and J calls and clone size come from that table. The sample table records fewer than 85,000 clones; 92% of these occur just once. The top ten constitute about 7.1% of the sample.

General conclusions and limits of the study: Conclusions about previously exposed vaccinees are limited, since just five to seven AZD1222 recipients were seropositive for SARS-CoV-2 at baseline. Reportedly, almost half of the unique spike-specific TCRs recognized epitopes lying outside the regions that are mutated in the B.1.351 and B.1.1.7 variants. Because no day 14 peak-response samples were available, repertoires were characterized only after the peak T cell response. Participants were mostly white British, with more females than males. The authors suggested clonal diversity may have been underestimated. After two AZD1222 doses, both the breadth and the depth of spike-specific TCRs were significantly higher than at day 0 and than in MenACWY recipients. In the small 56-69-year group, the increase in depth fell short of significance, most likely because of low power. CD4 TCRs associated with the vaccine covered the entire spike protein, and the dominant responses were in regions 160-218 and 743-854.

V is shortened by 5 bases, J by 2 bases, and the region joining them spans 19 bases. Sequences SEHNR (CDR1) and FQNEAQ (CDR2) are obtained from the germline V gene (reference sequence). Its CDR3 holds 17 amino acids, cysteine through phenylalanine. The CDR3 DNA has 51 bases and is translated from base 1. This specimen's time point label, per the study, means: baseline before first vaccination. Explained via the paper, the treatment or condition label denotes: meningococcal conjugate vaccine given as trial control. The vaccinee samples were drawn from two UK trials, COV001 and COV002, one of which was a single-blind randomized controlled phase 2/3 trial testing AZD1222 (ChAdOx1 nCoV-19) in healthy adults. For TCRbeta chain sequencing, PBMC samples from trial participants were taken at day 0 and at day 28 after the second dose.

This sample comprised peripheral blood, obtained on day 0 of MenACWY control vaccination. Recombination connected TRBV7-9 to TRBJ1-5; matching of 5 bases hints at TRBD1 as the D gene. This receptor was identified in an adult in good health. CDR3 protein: CASSLGGGDGRNQPQHF. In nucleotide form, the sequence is TGTGCCAGCAGCCTAGGAGGTGGGGACGGACGCAATCAGCCCCAGCATTTT.